The TCR beta chain described here comes from a study of blood T cell repertoires in COVID-19. Study-wide background: Whether acute or convalescent, the COVID-19 samples came from the United States, Italy and Spain.

Participants were aged about 18 to 90 years, lived in 24 US areas, and enrolled virtually. Which cohort a participant joined came from the clinical history participants gave. Donors in Cohort 3 counted as recovered after two negative PCRs, clearance, or symptom resolution. Method: immunoSEQ multiplex PCR; TCRdb's copy keeps in-frame clones and lacks some. Of over 120,000 clones in the sample, about 79% were seen once. Trimming pared 7 bases from V and 7 bases from J, leaving 14 bases between. This CDR3 has 13 residues. Germline lookup yields CDR1 LNHDA and CDR2 SQIVND (reference sequence). The sequencing sample was made of PBMCs or T cells enriched from blood (not recorded which). The chain couples TRBV19 to TRBJ1-5; D is ambiguous. The receptor comes from a man aged 50-59 years who had recovered from COVID-19. CDR3 loop: CASTTVGSQPQHF. As DNA, the CDR3 is TGTGCCAGTACCACGGTCGGTAGCCAGCCCCAGCATTTT. Together with reference TRBV19 and TRBJ1-5, the CDR3 gives the full variable domain: DGGITQSPKYLFRKEGQNVTLSCEQNLNHDAMYWYRQDPGQGLRLIYYSQIVNDFQKGDIAEGYSVSREKKESFPLTVTSAQKNPTAFYLCASTTVGSQPQHFGDGTRLSIL.